This TCR beta chain was recorded in a study of CD8+ T cells in alopecia areata. Study at large: Those patients who were treated received oral tofacitinib, which was given at 5 to 10 mg twice daily for moderate-to-severe alopecia areata. Overall study results and limits: Elevated clonality characterized lesional scalp relative to normal scalp, particularly in alopecia totalis/universalis.

RNA extraction was followed by reverse transcription into cDNA, which acted as the sequencing template. TCRdb's table, derived via immunoSEQ multiplex PCR, lists solely in-frame clones and lacks some. The table has fewer than 200,000 clones, 65% to 75% seen once. Note on this clone: What it recognizes is unknown.

This receptor was obtained from a human donor with alopecia areata. Sample: CD8+ T cells sorted from blood, taken at week 0.

CDR3 sequence reads: CASSPLHFDRGFEIGTEAFF. The CDR3 DNA follows: TGTGCCAGCTCACCACTTCATTTCGACAGGGGGTTTGAGATTGGGACTGAAGCTTTCTTT. The chain carries TRBV18 and TRBJ1-1; TRBD1 aligns across 9 bases. The trim removed 1 base at V and 5 bases at J, leaving 20 bases unmatched. Germline CDR1 and CDR2: KGHSH and LQKENI. CDR3 length equals 20 residues.